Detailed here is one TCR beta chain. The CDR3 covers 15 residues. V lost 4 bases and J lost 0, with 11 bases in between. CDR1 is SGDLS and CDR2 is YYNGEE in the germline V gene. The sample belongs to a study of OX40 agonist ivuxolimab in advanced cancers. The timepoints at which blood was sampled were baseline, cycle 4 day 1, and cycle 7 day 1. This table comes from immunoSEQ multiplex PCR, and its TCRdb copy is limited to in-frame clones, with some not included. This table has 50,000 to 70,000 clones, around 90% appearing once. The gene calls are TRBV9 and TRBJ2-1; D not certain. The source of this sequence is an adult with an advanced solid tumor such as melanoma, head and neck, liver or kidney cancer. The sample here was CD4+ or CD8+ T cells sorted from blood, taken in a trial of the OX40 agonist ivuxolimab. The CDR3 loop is CASSPSALSYNEQFF. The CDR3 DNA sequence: TGTGCCAGCAGCCCCTCCGCCCTCTCCTACAATGAGCAGTTCTTC.